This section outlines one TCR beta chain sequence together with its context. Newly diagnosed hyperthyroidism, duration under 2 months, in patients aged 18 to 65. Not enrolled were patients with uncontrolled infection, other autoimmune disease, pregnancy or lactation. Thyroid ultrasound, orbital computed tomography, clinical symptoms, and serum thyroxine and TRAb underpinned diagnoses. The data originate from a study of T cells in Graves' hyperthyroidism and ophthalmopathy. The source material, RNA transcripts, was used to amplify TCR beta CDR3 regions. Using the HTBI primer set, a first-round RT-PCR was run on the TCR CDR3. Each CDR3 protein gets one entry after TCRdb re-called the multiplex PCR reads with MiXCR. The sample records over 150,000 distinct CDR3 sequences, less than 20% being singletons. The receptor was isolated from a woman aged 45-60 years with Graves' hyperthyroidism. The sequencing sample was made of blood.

The CDR3 region is CASSPYGQGVNYGYTF. Here the CDR3 DNA reads TGTGCCAGCAGTCCCTACGGACAGGGGGTGAACTATGGCTACACCTTC. V and J are TRBV27 and TRBJ1-2; TRBD1 aligns across 10 bases. The ends lost 5 bases at V and 2 bases at J; junction bases unmatched: 8. Germline values: CDR1 MNHEY, CDR2 SMNVEV (reference sequence). The CDR3 extends over 16 amino acids.